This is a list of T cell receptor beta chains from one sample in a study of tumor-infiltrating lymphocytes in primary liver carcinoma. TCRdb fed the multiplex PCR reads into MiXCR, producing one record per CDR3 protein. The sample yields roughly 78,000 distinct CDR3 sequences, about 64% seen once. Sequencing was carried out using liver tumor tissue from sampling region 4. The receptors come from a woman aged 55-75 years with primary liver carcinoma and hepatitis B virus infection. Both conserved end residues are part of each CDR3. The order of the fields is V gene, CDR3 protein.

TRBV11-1	CASIQDILGTEAFF
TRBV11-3	CASSLGAQGRTDQFF
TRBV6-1	CVSSQNGYIF
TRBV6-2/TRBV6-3	CVSEYGQANGEGLAEEQYF
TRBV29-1	CSVAYSDYEQYF
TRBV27	CASSLGTEGNSPLHF
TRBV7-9	CASSLEVDSAEAFF
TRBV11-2	CASSSLTPGLTYEHYF
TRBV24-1	CVTSEGRGEVNVLTF
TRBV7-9	CASSLTSGRADTQYF
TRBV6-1	CASNEARTATETQYF
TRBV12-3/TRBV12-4	CASSFGTGDLETQYF
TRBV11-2	CASGLDKEDEQYF
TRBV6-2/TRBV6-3	CVTRQGIKTQYF
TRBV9	CASSTRTGTNTEAFF
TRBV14	CVSNPKLTGNEQFF
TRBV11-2	CPNSPGLAGPDTQYF
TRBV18	CASSLQAGTGSHEQYF
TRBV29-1	CSVALGTSGCEQYF
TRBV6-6	CASSHTSLGQFF
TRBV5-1	CVSSLIQAGANVLTF
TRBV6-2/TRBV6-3	CARSLRLAEGANVPTF
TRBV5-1	CANSLISSGAYEQYF
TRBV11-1	CASSARPFQVNTGCCFF
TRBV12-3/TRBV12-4	CASSPSWGSGRTDTQYF
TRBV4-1	CASSQNRGQRTTEAFF
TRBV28	CASRLSSYNEQSF
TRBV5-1	CASNFSGSRNEQFF
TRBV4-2	CASSQDVSGSSGANVMTF
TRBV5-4	CGSSLPPGRRYHHYGYTF
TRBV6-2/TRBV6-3	CASSLNGPTEAFF
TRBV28	CARKNLGEDTQYF
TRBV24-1	CATSDAIPLAGRNNEQFF
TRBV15	CASSIVLDSYNEQFF
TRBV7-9	CASSSSDALNQPQHF
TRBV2	CASSEARGSSYEQYF
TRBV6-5	CACSYGGALKIEAFF
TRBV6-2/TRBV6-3	CASSYPSSGSRYEQSF
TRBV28	CAGGDGSYNEQLF
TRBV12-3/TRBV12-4	CASCPAGLEYNEQFF